This T cell receptor beta chain came from a study of T cells in Graves' hyperthyroidism and ophthalmopathy. Study-level results: A model of 13 V-J pairs discriminated ophthalmopathy from stable hyperthyroidism.

RNA transcripts yielded amplified TCR beta CDR3 regions. Primed by the HTBI set, a first-round RT-PCR was run on the TCR CDR3. TCRdb passed the multiplex PCR reads through MiXCR, listing each CDR3 protein once. The profile shows 400,000 or so distinct CDR3 sequences, roughly 13% of them singletons. Uncontrolled infection, other autoimmune disease, pregnancy and lactation each barred patients from inclusion. This clonotype was seen many times. Antigen unknown. CDR3 size: 15 residues. Trimming took 4 bases from V and 3 from J, leaving 16 bases between them. CDR1 and CDR2 from the germline V gene are SGHRS and YFSETQ.

Sequencing input: blood. This TCR derives from a man aged 50-59 years with Graves' ophthalmopathy. This rearrangement joins TRBV5-1 to TRBJ1-1, with D possibly matching TRBD1 (5 bases). CDR3: CASSLRQITDTEAFF. In DNA form, the CDR3 reads TGCGCCAGCAGCCTAAGACAGATCACCGACACTGAAGCTTTCTTT.